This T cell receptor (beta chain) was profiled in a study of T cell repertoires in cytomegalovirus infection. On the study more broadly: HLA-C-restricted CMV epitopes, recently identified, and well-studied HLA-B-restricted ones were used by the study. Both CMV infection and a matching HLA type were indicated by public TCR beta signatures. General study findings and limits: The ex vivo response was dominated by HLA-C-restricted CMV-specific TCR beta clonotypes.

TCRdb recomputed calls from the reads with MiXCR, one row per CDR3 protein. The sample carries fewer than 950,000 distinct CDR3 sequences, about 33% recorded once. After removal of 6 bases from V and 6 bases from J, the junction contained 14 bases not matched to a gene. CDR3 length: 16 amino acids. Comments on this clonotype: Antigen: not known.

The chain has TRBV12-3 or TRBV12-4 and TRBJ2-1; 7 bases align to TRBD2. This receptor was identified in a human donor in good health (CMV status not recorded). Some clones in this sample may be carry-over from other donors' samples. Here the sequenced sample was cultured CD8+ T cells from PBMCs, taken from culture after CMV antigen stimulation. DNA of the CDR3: TGTGCCAGCAGCCCGATCTCGGGGGGTTTCGGCAATGAGCAGTTCTTC. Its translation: CASSPISGGFGNEQFF.